This is a list of T cell receptor beta chains from one sample in a study of monozygotic twins with inflammatory bowel disease. From its re-call of the 5' RACE reads, TCRdb lists each CDR3 protein once, without DNA. This table lists about 160,000 distinct CDR3 sequences. The specimen sequenced was blood. Receptors originate from a human donor with ulcerative colitis or Crohn's disease, or a healthy co-twin of an affected twin (not recorded which). CDR3s include the opening cysteine and the closing phenylalanine or tryptophan. Each record gives: clone size, V gene, J gene, CDR3 protein. The size of a clone is reported for some rows only, either as once, few or many, or as a class for expanded clones.

clone_size: medium-sized; v_call: TRBV7-2; j_call: TRBJ2-7; cdr3_aa: CASSLYYEQYF
clone_size: NA; v_call: TRBV20-1; j_call: TRBJ1-3; cdr3_aa: CSARETGRVAGNTIYF
clone_size: NA; v_call: TRBV5-1; j_call: TRBJ2-1; cdr3_aa: CASSGLAGADNEQFF
clone_size: NA; v_call: TRBV11-2; j_call: TRBJ2-7; cdr3_aa: CASSLGDRFYEQYF
clone_size: NA; v_call: TRBV25-1; j_call: TRBJ1-6; cdr3_aa: CASSEFKGHYNSPLHF
clone_size: NA; v_call: TRBV5-8; j_call: TRBJ2-3; cdr3_aa: CASSSRRLASTQYF
clone_size: NA; v_call: TRBV28; j_call: TRBJ2-7; cdr3_aa: CASSPPSPYEQYF
clone_size: NA; v_call: TRBV5-4; j_call: TRBJ2-5; cdr3_aa: CASSFASGSETQYF
clone_size: NA; v_call: TRBV4-3; j_call: TRBJ1-4; cdr3_aa: CASNPGGQKNEKLFF
clone_size: NA; v_call: TRBV3-1; j_call: TRBJ2-1; cdr3_aa: CASSPRLADNEQFF
clone_size: NA; v_call: TRBV7-9; j_call: TRBJ2-7; cdr3_aa: CASSLVTSGRGPSEQYF
clone_size: NA; v_call: TRBV10-3; j_call: TRBJ2-3; cdr3_aa: CAIRPRTSGGSDPADTQYF
clone_size: NA; v_call: TRBV7-9; j_call: TRBJ2-7; cdr3_aa: CASSLRGDPSYEQYF
clone_size: NA; v_call: TRBV7-6; j_call: TRBJ2-2; cdr3_aa: CASSPRGSGNTGELFF
clone_size: NA; v_call: TRBV20-1; j_call: TRBJ2-2; cdr3_aa: CSARVEHGELFF
clone_size: NA; v_call: TRBV5-6; j_call: TRBJ1-4; cdr3_aa: CASSFKQTNEKLFF
clone_size: NA; v_call: TRBV28; j_call: TRBJ2-1; cdr3_aa: CASSSSGVTYNEQFF
clone_size: NA; v_call: TRBV7-2; j_call: TRBJ2-1; cdr3_aa: CASSLASSSFNEQFF
clone_size: NA; v_call: TRBV20-1; j_call: TRBJ1-6; cdr3_aa: CSASGTAISYNSPLHF
clone_size: NA; v_call: TRBV27; j_call: TRBJ2-1; cdr3_aa: CASSLTGGSYNEQFF
clone_size: NA; v_call: TRBV6-1; j_call: TRBJ2-7; cdr3_aa: CASSGTSGYEQYF
clone_size: NA; v_call: TRBV25-1; j_call: TRBJ1-4; cdr3_aa: CASSDQGREDEKLFF
clone_size: NA; v_call: TRBV6-5; j_call: TRBJ2-1; cdr3_aa: CASSYSMPRGAYNEQFF
clone_size: NA; v_call: TRBV3-1; j_call: TRBJ2-5; cdr3_aa: CASSQAQETQYF
clone_size: NA; v_call: TRBV2; j_call: TRBJ2-1; cdr3_aa: CASSEILVSNEQFF
clone_size: NA; v_call: TRBV5-1; j_call: TRBJ1-2; cdr3_aa: CASSLVAGTDYGYTF
clone_size: NA; v_call: TRBV20-1; j_call: TRBJ2-3; cdr3_aa: CSARSSGGEDTQYF
clone_size: NA; v_call: TRBV12-3/TRBV12-4; j_call: TRBJ1-5; cdr3_aa: CASSSGTAYSNQPQHF
clone_size: NA; v_call: TRBV19; j_call: TRBJ1-1; cdr3_aa: CASSLLGGEAFF
clone_size: NA; v_call: TRBV6-1; j_call: TRBJ2-5; cdr3_aa: CASTEGFHAGGEQETQYF
clone_size: NA; v_call: TRBV6-1; j_call: TRBJ2-3; cdr3_aa: CASSAGTHGGTDTQYF
clone_size: NA; v_call: TRBV4-2; j_call: TRBJ1-5; cdr3_aa: CASSQDGTDLDQPQHF
clone_size: NA; v_call: TRBV7-2; j_call: TRBJ2-1; cdr3_aa: CASSSFGEQFF
clone_size: NA; v_call: TRBV20-1; j_call: TRBJ2-7; cdr3_aa: CSARPPGTQGLEQYF
clone_size: NA; v_call: TRBV20-1; j_call: TRBJ2-3; cdr3_aa: CSARDMGTSGTDTQYF
clone_size: NA; v_call: TRBV11-3; j_call: TRBJ1-6; cdr3_aa: CACGQSYNSPLHF
clone_size: NA; v_call: TRBV7-2; j_call: TRBJ2-5; cdr3_aa: CASSPQWGVQETQYF
clone_size: NA; v_call: TRBV7-6; j_call: TRBJ1-3; cdr3_aa: CASSLAGTSGNTIYF
clone_size: NA; v_call: TRBV20-1; j_call: TRBJ2-7; cdr3_aa: CSARDVGRASREQYF
clone_size: NA; v_call: TRBV10-3; j_call: TRBJ1-6; cdr3_aa: CAISGTGGAYSPLHF
clone_size: NA; v_call: TRBV5-5; j_call: TRBJ2-7; cdr3_aa: CASSLNLQGAYEQYF
clone_size: NA; v_call: TRBV28; j_call: TRBJ1-1; cdr3_aa: CASSLRAKNTEAFF
clone_size: NA; v_call: TRBV28; j_call: TRBJ2-5; cdr3_aa: CASSYSTSGGSWYQETQYF
clone_size: NA; v_call: TRBV9; j_call: TRBJ2-7; cdr3_aa: CASSVGIEDSTLYEQYF
clone_size: NA; v_call: TRBV7-9; j_call: TRBJ1-1; cdr3_aa: CASSLRILGSVAEAFF
clone_size: NA; v_call: TRBV7-2; j_call: TRBJ1-3; cdr3_aa: CASSVTGNTIYF
clone_size: NA; v_call: TRBV7-2; j_call: TRBJ1-5; cdr3_aa: CASSPRDVQPQHF
clone_size: NA; v_call: TRBV9; j_call: TRBJ2-3; cdr3_aa: CASSVMLGRSTDTQYF
clone_size: NA; v_call: TRBV5-1; j_call: TRBJ1-2; cdr3_aa: CASSLIRGGSGYTF
clone_size: NA; v_call: TRBV5-1; j_call: TRBJ1-1; cdr3_aa: CASSPQAWRDTEAFF
clone_size: NA; v_call: TRBV12-3/TRBV12-4; j_call: TRBJ1-3; cdr3_aa: CASSIDGGYNTIYF
clone_size: NA; v_call: TRBV10-2; j_call: TRBJ2-2; cdr3_aa: CASSDGWGGRAGELFF
clone_size: NA; v_call: TRBV5-6; j_call: TRBJ1-5; cdr3_aa: CASSRTGGNQPQHF
clone_size: NA; v_call: TRBV20-1; j_call: TRBJ1-5; cdr3_aa: CSALDWNQPQHF
clone_size: NA; v_call: TRBV7-9; j_call: TRBJ2-7; cdr3_aa: CASNGGLAGLEQYF